The subject of this entry is one T cell receptor (beta chain). The antigen is undetermined. What was sequenced were expressed TCRB transcripts, since all of the isolated RNA had been reverse transcribed. The table came from immunoSEQ multiplex PCR; TCRdb's copy has only in-frame clones and leaves some out. The table lists approximately 730,000 clones, around an eighth of them singletons. The data originate from a study of beta chain features in type 1 diabetes. Regarding the study as a whole: Within patients, naive, central memory and Treg TCRB repertoires seemed more similar than within healthy donors. Moderately but significantly shorter TCRB CDR3s were found in Type 1 diabetes patients in all four CD4+ subsets.

The germline V gene has CDR1 MDHEN and CDR2 SYDVKM. The V end lost 5 bases, the J end lost 0 bases, and 11 bases lay between the germline ends. This CDR3 is 15 amino acids long. Sequenced sample: naive CD4+ T cells from blood. This receptor was identified in a man aged 18 to 35 with type 1 diabetes. V is TRBV28 and J is TRBJ1-5; no definite D call. CDR3 loop: CASSVRLTSNQPQHF. For the CDR3, the DNA is TGTGCCAGCAGTGTGAGACTTACTAGCAATCAGCCCCAGCATTTT.